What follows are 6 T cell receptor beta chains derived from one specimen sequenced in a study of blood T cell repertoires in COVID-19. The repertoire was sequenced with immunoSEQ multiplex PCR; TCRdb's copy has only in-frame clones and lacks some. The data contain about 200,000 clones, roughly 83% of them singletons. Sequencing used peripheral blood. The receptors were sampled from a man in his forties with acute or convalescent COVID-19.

The CDR3 sequence: CASLGWGLEEKLFF. CDR3 bases: TGTGCCAGCCTGGGCTGGGGGCTAGAAGAAAAACTGTTTTTT. This chain links TRBV5-5 with TRBJ1-4, with D possibly TRBD1 on 6 matching bases. CDR1 and CDR2 from the germline V gene are SGHKS and YYEKEE (reference sequence). The CDR3 is made up of 14 amino acids. V shed 7 bases and J shed 8 bases, with 18 bases lying between them.

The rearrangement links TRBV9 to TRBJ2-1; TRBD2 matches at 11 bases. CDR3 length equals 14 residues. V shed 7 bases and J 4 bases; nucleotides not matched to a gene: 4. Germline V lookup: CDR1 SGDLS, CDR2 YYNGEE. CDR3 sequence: CASGLAGGYNEQFF. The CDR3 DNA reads TGTGCCAGCGGATTAGCGGGAGGGTACAATGAGCAGTTCTTC. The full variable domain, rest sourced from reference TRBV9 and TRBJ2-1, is DSGVTQTPKHLITATGQRVTLRCSPRSGDLSVYWYQQSLDQGLQFLIQYYNGEERAKGNILERFSAQQFPDLHSELNLSSLELGDSALYFCASGLAGGYNEQFFGPGTRLTVL.

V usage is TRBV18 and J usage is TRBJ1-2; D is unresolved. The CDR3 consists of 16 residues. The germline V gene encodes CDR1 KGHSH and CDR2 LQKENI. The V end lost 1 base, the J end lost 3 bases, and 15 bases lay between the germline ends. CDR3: CASSPLLGRRDYGYTF. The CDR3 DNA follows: TGTGCCAGCTCACCACTCCTCGGTCGGAGGGACTATGGCTACACCTTC.

The CDR3 DNA sequence: TGTGCCAGCAGTCAAAGTAGGGGGATTAACTATGGCTACACCTTC. This codes for CASSQSRGINYGYTF. The chain is built from TRBV6-5 and TRBJ1-2; TRBD1 might be the D (6 bases). Trimming removed 5 bases from V and 1 base from J, with 14 bases in between. The CDR3 is 15 amino acids. Germline V gives CDR1 MNHEY, CDR2 SVGAGI.

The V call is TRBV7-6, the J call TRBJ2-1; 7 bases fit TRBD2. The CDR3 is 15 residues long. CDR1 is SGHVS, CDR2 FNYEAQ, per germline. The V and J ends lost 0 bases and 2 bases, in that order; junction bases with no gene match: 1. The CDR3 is CASSLAAGTYNEQFF. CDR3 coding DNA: TGTGCCAGCAGCTTAGCAGCGGGAACCTACAATGAGCAGTTCTTC.

The CDR3 coding sequence is TGTGCCAGCAGCGCCCACAGGGTCGGCACTGAAGCTTTCTTT. It translates to CASSAHRVGTEAFF. The rearrangement links TRBV13 to TRBJ1-1; D perhaps matches TRBD1 (6 bases). CDR3 size: 14 residues. V dropped 5 bases and J dropped 4 bases, with 14 bases sitting between them. From germline, CDR1 is PRHDT and CDR2 FYEKMQ (reference sequence).